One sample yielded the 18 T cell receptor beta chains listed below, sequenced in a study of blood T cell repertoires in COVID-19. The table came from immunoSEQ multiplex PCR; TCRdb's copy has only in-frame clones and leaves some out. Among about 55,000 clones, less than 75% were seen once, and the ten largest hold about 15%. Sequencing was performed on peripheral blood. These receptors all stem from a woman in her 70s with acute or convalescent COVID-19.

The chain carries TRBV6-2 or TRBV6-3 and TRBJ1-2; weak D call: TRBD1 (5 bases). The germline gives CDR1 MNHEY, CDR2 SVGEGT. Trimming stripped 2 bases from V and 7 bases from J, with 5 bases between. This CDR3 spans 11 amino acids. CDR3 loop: CASSYRGGYTF. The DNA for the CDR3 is TGTGCCAGCAGTTACAGGGGTGGCTACACCTTC.

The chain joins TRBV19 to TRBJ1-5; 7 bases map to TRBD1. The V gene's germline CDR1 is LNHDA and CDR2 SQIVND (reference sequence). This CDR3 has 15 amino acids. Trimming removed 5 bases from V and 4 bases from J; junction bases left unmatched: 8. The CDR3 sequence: CASSAETGWNQPQHF. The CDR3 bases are TGTGCCAGTAGTGCCGAGACAGGGTGGAATCAGCCCCAGCATTTT.

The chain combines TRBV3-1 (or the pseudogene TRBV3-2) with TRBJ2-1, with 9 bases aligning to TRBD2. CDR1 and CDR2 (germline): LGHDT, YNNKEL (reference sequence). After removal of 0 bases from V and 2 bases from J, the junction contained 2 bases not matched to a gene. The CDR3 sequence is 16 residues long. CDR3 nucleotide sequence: TGTGCCAGCAGCCAAGATCGCGGGGGGGCCTACAATGAGCAGTTCTTC. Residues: CASSQDRGGAYNEQFF.

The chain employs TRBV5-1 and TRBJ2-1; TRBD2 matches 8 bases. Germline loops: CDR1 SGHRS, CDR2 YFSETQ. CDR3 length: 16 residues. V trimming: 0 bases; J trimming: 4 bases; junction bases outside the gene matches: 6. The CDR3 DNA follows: TGCGCCAGCAGCTTGGGAGCGGGGGCGGGATACAATGAGCAGTTCTTC. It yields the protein CASSLGAGAGYNEQFF.

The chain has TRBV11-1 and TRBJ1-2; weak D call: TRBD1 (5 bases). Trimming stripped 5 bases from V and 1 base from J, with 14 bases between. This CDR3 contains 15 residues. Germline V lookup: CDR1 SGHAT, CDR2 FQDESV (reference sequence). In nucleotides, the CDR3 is TGTGCCAGCAGCCCCACGGCAGGGTTTAACTATGGCTACACCTTC. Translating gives CASSPTAGFNYGYTF.

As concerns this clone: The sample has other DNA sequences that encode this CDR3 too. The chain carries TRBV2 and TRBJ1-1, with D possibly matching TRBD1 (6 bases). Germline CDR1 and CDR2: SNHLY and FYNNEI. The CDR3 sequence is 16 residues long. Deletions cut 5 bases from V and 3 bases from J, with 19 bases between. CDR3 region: CASSLNRDPLYTEAFF. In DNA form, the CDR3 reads TGTGCCAGCAGTCTCAACAGGGACCCCCTTTACACTGAAGCTTTCTTT.

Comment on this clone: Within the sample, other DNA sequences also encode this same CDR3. The CDR3 DNA is TGTGCCAGCAGCCAAGGGCGGACTGAAGCTTTCTTT. This codes for CASSQGRTEAFF. The gene calls are TRBV3-1 (or the pseudogene TRBV3-2) and TRBJ1-1; D remains unclear. V was shortened by 1 base and J by 5 bases, with 5 bases between the two germline ends. The CDR3 runs to 12 residues. CDR1 and CDR2 (germline): LGHDT, YNNKEL (reference sequence).

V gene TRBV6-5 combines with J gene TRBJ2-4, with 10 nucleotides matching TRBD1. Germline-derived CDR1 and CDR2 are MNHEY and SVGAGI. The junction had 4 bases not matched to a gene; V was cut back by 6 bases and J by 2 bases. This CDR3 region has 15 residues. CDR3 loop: CASSWTGGTKNIQYF. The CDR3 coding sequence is TGTGCCAGCAGCTGGACAGGGGGTACCAAAAACATTCAGTACTTC.

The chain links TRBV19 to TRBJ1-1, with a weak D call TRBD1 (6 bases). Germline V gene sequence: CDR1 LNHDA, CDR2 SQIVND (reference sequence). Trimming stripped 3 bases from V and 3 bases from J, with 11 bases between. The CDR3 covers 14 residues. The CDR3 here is CASSIQGKDTEAFF. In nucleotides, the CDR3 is TGTGCCAGTAGTATCCAGGGGAAGGACACTGAAGCTTTCTTT.

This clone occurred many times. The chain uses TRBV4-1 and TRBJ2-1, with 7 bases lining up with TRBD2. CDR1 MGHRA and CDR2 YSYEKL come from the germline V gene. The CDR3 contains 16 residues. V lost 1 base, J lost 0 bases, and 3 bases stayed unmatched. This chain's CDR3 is CASSQGRGSSYNEQFF. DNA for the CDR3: TGCGCCAGCAGCCAAGGGCGGGGGAGCTCCTACAATGAGCAGTTCTTC.

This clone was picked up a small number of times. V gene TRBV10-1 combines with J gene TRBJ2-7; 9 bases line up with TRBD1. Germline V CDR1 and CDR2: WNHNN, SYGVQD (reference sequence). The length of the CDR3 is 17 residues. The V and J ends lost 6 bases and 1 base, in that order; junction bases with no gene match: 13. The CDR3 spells CASSPRRLDRGSYEQYF. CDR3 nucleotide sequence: TGCGCCAGCAGCCCGAGACGGTTGGACAGGGGATCCTACGAGCAGTACTTC.

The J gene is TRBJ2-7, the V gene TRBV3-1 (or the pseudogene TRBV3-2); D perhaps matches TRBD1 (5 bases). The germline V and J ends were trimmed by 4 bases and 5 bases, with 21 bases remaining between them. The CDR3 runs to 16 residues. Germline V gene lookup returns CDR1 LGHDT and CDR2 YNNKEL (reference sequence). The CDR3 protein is CASSPWGRVIGDEQYF. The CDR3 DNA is TGTGCCAGCAGCCCATGGGGCAGGGTTATTGGAGACGAGCAGTACTTC.

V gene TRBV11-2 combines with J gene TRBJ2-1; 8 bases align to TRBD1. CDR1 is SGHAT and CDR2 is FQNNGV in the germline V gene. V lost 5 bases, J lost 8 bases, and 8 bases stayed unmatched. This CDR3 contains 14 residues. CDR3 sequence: CASSRLDRDDEQFF. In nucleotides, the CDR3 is TGTGCCAGCAGCCGTTTGGACAGGGACGATGAGCAGTTCTTC.

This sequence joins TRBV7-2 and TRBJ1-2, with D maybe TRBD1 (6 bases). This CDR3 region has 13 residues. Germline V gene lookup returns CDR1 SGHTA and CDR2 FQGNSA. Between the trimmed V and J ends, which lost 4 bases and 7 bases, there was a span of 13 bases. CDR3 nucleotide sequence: TGTGCCAGCAGCTCCGCAGGGGTTGGTGGCTACACCTTC. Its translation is CASSSAGVGGYTF.

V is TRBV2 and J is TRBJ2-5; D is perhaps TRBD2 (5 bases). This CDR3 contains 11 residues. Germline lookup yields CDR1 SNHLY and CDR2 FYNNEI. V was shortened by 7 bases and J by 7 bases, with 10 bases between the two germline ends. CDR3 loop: CASTDRGTQYF. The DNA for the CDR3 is TGTGCCAGCACCGACCGGGGGACCCAGTACTTC.

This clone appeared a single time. As DNA, the CDR3 is TGTGCCAGCAGTACCACAGGGGGCACTAATGAAAAACTGTTTTTT. As protein: CASSTTGGTNEKLFF. The J gene is TRBJ1-4, the V gene TRBV6-5; TRBD1 matches 9 bases. This CDR3 contains 15 residues. The germline V gene has CDR1 MNHEY and CDR2 SVGAGI. The junction had 3 bases not matched to a gene; V was cut back by 5 bases and J by 2 bases.

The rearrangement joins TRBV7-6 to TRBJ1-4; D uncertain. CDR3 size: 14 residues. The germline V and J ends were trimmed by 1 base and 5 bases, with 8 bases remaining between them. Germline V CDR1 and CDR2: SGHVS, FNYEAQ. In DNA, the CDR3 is TGTGCCAGCAGCTTAGGAAGACTAAATGAAAAACTGTTTTTT. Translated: CASSLGRLNEKLFF.

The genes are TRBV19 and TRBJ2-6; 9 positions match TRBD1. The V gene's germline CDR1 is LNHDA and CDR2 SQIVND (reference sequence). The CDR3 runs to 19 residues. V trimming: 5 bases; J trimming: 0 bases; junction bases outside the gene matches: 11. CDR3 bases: TGTGCCAGTAGTGAACCAGCGGGACAGGGCAACTCTGGGGCCAACGTCCTGACTTTC. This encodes CASSEPAGQGNSGANVLTF.